The 15 T cell receptor beta chains presented below share a single source sample, sequenced in a study of blood T cell repertoires in COVID-19. Method: immunoSEQ multiplex PCR; TCRdb's copy keeps in-frame clones and lacks some. The table shows over 130,000 clones, with 80% to 85% occurring only once. The sample was peripheral blood. Every receptor here comes from a man aged 25 to 40 with COVID-19, enrolled during active disease.

The chain uses TRBV6-6 and TRBJ2-1; no clear D gene. The CDR3 has 16 residues. Germline lookup yields CDR1 MNHNY and CDR2 SVGAGI (reference sequence). Trimming left V 1 base short and J 6 bases short, with 16 bases between. Here the CDR3 DNA reads TGTGCCAGCAGTTACTTTCCCGCCGGGTCCAGCAATGAGCAGTTCTTC. It yields the protein CASSYFPAGSSNEQFF.

This chain links TRBV28 with TRBJ2-2, with 9 bases fitting TRBD1. Trimming at V came to 4 bases and at J to 1 base, leaving 7 bases not matched to a gene. Germline CDR1 and CDR2: MDHEN and SYDVKM. The CDR3 has 17 amino acids. The CDR3 coding sequence is TGTGCCAGCAGTTCACCTTGGGGACAGGGGAACACCGGGGAGCTGTTTTTT. It is translated as CASSSPWGQGNTGELFF.

The chain combines TRBV10-3 with TRBJ2-7; D is undetermined. The CDR3 is 13 residues long. Germline CDR1 is ENHRY and CDR2 is SYGVKD. V lost 0 bases and J lost 5, with 8 bases in between. The CDR3 DNA sequence: TGTGCCATCAGTGAGTCTGGGCAGCACGAGCAGTACTTC. Translated: CAISESGQHEQYF.

The rearrangement joins TRBV5-4 to TRBJ2-2, with 12 bases matching TRBD2. Trimming cost V 5 bases and J 5 bases; bases outside gene matches: 13. Germline V lookup: CDR1 SGHNT, CDR2 YYREEE (reference sequence). There are 18 residues in the CDR3. The CDR3 reads CASSPTSGGPLRTGELFF. DNA for the CDR3: TGTGCCAGCAGTCCGACTAGCGGGGGACCCCTGAGAACCGGGGAGCTGTTTTTT.

Turning to this clone: Distinct nucleotide sequences in the sample also encode this CDR3. The chain is built from TRBV27 and TRBJ1-1; TRBD1 matches 7 bases. CDR1 and CDR2 from the germline V gene are MNHEY and SMNVEV (reference sequence). The CDR3 has 13 amino acids. V shed 3 bases and J 4 bases; nucleotides not matched to a gene: 2. CDR3 residues: CASSLAGGTEAFF. The CDR3 DNA reads as TGTGCCAGCAGTTTGGCAGGGGGCACTGAAGCTTTCTTT.

The J gene is TRBJ2-2, the V gene TRBV9, with 8 bases lining up with TRBD2. Germline trimming cut 6 bases from V and 1 base from J; bases unmatched to any gene: 5. The CDR3 loop spans 15 amino acids. Germline values: CDR1 SGDLS, CDR2 YYNGEE. As DNA, the CDR3 is TGTGCCAGCACCCGGGGGGGCTTGAACACCGGGGAGCTGTTTTTT. Amino acid sequence: CASTRGGLNTGELFF.

The chain is built from TRBV2 and TRBJ2-2, with D perhaps TRBD1 (6 bases). Trimming took 4 bases from V and 4 from J, leaving 13 bases between them. CDR3 size: 15 residues. The germline V gene has CDR1 SNHLY and CDR2 FYNNEI. CDR3 in amino acids: CASSGGQVSTGELFF. CDR3 in DNA: TGTGCCAGCAGTGGGGGGCAGGTCAGCACCGGGGAGCTGTTTTTT.

This rearrangement joins TRBV5-4 to TRBJ2-7; a weak D match, TRBD1 (5 bases). The CDR3 totals 16 residues. The germline gives CDR1 SGHNT, CDR2 YYREEE (reference sequence). V lost 4 bases and J lost 0, with 17 bases in between. The CDR3: CASSLIRGRSSYEQYF. CDR3 DNA: TGTGCCAGCAGCCTGATTAGGGGTAGATCCTCCTACGAGCAGTACTTC.

The rearrangement joins TRBV27 to TRBJ2-1; perhaps TRBD1 as D (5 bases). This CDR3 region has 14 residues. V lost 2 bases, J lost 3 bases, and 8 bases lay in between. CDR1 MNHEY and CDR2 SMNVEV come from the germline V gene (reference sequence). This CDR3 is CASSLRQGYNEQFF. DNA for the CDR3: TGTGCCAGCAGTTTAAGGCAGGGCTACAATGAGCAGTTCTTC.

The rearrangement uses TRBV4-2 and TRBJ1-1, with D unresolved. V was clipped by 0 bases and J by 4 bases, with 18 bases between them. The CDR3 totals 17 residues. CDR1 and CDR2 (germline): LGHNA, YNFKEQ. The CDR3 is CASSQEGSGGRGTEAFF. DNA of the CDR3: TGTGCCAGCAGCCAAGAAGGTTCCGGCGGTCGAGGCACTGAAGCTTTCTTT.

The chain couples TRBV2 to TRBJ2-7, with D hard to call. Germline loops: CDR1 SNHLY, CDR2 FYNNEI. Deletions cut 2 bases from V and 3 bases from J, with 20 bases between. The length of the CDR3 is 17 residues. The DNA of the CDR3 is TGTGCCAGCAGTGAATCGGTATCGCAGGCTACCTACTACGAGCAGTACTTC. Translation: CASSESVSQATYYEQYF. The whole variable domain, remainder taken from reference TRBV2 and TRBJ2-7, is EPEVTQTPSHQVTQMGQEVILRCVPISNHLYFYWYRQILGQKVEFLVSFYNNEISEKSEIFDDQFSVERPDGSNFTLKIRSTKLEDSAMYFCASSESVSQATYYEQYFGPGTRLTVT.

The rearrangement uses TRBV27 and TRBJ1-4; perhaps TRBD1 as D (5 bases). Trimming took 6 bases from V and 8 from J, leaving 13 bases between them. The CDR3 extends over 13 amino acids. The V gene's germline CDR1 is MNHEY and CDR2 SMNVEV (reference sequence). This CDR3 reads CASSLIAGEKLFF. The CDR3 DNA sequence: TGTGCCAGCAGCCTCATTGCAGGGGAAAAACTGTTTTTT.

In its sample, this clone was seen a few times. This chain's CDR3 is CASQRDWDNEQFF. The CDR3 DNA follows: TGCGCCAGCCAGAGGGACTGGGACAATGAGCAGTTCTTC. The rearrangement uses TRBV5-1 and TRBJ2-1; D is perhaps TRBD2 (6 bases). V shed 7 bases and J shed 5 bases, with 13 bases lying between them. This CDR3 has 13 amino acids. In germline, CDR1 is SGHRS, CDR2 YFSETQ.

This chain uses TRBV27 with TRBJ1-1; 11 nucleotides line up with TRBD1. The V gene's germline CDR1 is MNHEY and CDR2 SMNVEV (reference sequence). The CDR3 is 16 residues long. J lost 5 bases, V lost 2 bases, and 7 bases had no gene match. In nucleotides, the CDR3 is TGTGCCAGCAGTTTACGCGGGACAGGGGGAACAACTGAAGCTTTCTTT. Encoded protein: CASSLRGTGGTTEAFF.

The V and J genes are TRBV12-5 and TRBJ1-1; D is unresolved. Trimming cost V 6 bases and J 1 base, with 9 bases left between them. CDR3 length equals 13 residues. Germline loops: CDR1 LGHNT, CDR2 FRNRAP. The CDR3 sequence is CASGEGRNTEAFF. DNA for the CDR3: TGTGCTAGTGGAGAGGGTAGGAACACTGAAGCTTTCTTT.